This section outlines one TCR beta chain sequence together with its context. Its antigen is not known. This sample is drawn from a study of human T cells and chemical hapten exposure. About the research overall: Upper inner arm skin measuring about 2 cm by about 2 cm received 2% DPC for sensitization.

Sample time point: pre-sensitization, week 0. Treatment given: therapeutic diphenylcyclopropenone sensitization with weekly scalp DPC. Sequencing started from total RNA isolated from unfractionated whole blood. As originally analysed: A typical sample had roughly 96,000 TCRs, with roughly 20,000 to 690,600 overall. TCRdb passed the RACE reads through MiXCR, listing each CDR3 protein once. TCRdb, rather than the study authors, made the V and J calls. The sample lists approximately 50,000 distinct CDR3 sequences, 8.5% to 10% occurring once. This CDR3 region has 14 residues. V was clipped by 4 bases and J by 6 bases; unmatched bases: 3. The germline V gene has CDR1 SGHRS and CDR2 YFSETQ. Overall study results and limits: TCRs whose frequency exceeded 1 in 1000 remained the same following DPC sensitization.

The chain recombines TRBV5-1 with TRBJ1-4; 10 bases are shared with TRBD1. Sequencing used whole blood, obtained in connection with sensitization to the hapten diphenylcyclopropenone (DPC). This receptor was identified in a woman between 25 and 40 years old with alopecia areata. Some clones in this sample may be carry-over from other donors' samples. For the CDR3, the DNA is TGCGCCAGCAGCCATGGACAGGGGGATGAAAAACTGTTTTTT. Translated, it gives CASSHGQGDEKLFF.